This T cell receptor (beta chain) was identified in a study of blood T cells in healthy people across ages. A second 7 to 11 cycle PCR used barcoded and J-beta primers. Carrying 12 random nucleotides, a template-switch adaptor labeled each individual cDNA molecule. TCRdb ran MiXCR on the 5' RACE reads and lists one entry per CDR3 protein. In the table there are roughly 900,000 distinct CDR3 sequences, 25% to 30% of which are singletons. The V gene end was trimmed by 4 bases and the J gene end by 3 bases; junction bases not matched to a gene: 11. Germline V CDR1 and CDR2: SGHVS, FQNEAQ. There are 17 residues in the CDR3.

V usage is TRBV7-8 and J usage is TRBJ2-3, with 9 nucleotides matching TRBD2. Source material: blood. This TCR was recovered from an elderly woman in good health. The CDR3 is CASSSRASGRSTDTQYF. The CDR3 coding sequence is TGTGCCAGCAGCTCCCGTGCGAGCGGGAGGTCTACAGATACGCAGTATTTT.